These T cell receptor beta chains were read from a single sample in a study of regulatory T cells in long-lasting Graves disease. In TCRdb, the multiplex PCR reads were re-called with MiXCR into one record per CDR3 protein. The sample holds a few hundred thousand distinct CDR3 sequences, roughly 21% seen once. The starting material was peripheral blood mononuclear cells (PBMCs), obtained when the disease was refractory, from a patient treated with antithyroid drugs. All receptors derive from a female donor with Graves disease. CDR3s include the opening cysteine and the closing phenylalanine or tryptophan. A D gene is named only where the DNA matches it firmly. For some rows the clone size is stated as once, few or many, or as a class when expanded; others skip it.

len: 13
v_gene: TRBV2
j_gene: TRBJ2-3
abundance: -
d_gene: -
CDR3aa: CASRHSNRDTQYF
CDR3nt: TGTGCCAGCAGACACTCAAACCGGGATACGCAGTATTTT

len: 14
v_gene: TRBV2
j_gene: TRBJ1-6
abundance: many
d_gene: -
CDR3aa: CASSDPAEDSPLHF
CDR3nt: TGTGCCAGCAGTGACCCAGCTGAGGATTCACCCCTCCACTTT

len: 14
v_gene: TRBV28
j_gene: TRBJ1-6
abundance: few
d_gene: -
CDR3aa: CASSFAGNSSPLHF
CDR3nt: TGTGCCAGCAGTTTTGCGGGTAACAGTTCACCCCTCCACTTT

len: 15
v_gene: TRBV20-1
j_gene: TRBJ2-7
abundance: -
d_gene: -
CDR3aa: CSATRQSSPDYEQYF
CDR3nt: TGCAGTGCTACCCGGCAGAGTTCCCCCGACTACGAGCAGTACTTC

len: 14
v_gene: TRBV18
j_gene: TRBJ2-7
abundance: -
d_gene: TRBD2
CDR3aa: CASSSTSGSYEQYF
CDR3nt: TGTGCCAGCTCGTCGACTAGCGGGAGCTACGAGCAGTACTTC

len: 14
v_gene: TRBV6-1
j_gene: TRBJ1-3
abundance: -
d_gene: -
CDR3aa: CASRGNYRYSAIYF
CDR3nt: TGTGCCAGCAGGGGAAACTACCGGTACTCGGCCATATATTTT

len: 14
v_gene: TRBV11-2
j_gene: TRBJ1-6
abundance: many
d_gene: TRBD1
CDR3aa: CASSAWDRNSPLHF
CDR3nt: TGTGCCAGCAGCGCGTGGGACAGAAATTCACCCCTCCACTTT

len: 14
v_gene: TRBV15
j_gene: TRBJ1-1
abundance: many
d_gene: -
CDR3aa: CATSRDTVHTEAFF
CDR3nt: TGTGCCACCAGCAGAGATACCGTACACACTGAAGCTTTCTTT

len: 15
v_gene: TRBV11-3
j_gene: TRBJ2-5
abundance: many
d_gene: -
CDR3aa: CASSPQGRGGETQYF
CDR3nt: TGTGCCAGCAGCCCCCAGGGACGCGGTGGAGAGACCCAGTACTTC

len: 16
v_gene: TRBV15
j_gene: TRBJ2-3
abundance: -
d_gene: TRBD2
CDR3aa: CATSREGSGVTDTQYF
CDR3nt: TGTGCCACCAGCAGAGAGGGTAGCGGGGTCACAGATACGCAGTATTTT

len: 13
v_gene: TRBV30
j_gene: TRBJ2-5
abundance: many
d_gene: TRBD2
CDR3aa: CAWQKAGQETQYF
CDR3nt: TGTGCCTGGCAGAAAGCGGGACAAGAGACCCAGTACTTC

len: 16
v_gene: TRBV20-1
j_gene: TRBJ2-5
abundance: -
d_gene: -
CDR3aa: CSARDFGGAGRETQYF
CDR3nt: TGCAGTGCTAGAGATTTCGGAGGGGCAGGGAGGGAGACCCAGTACTTC

len: 14
v_gene: TRBV28
j_gene: TRBJ2-2
abundance: few
d_gene: TRBD1
CDR3aa: CASSDRGYTGELFF
CDR3nt: TGTGCCAGCAGCGACAGGGGGTATACCGGGGAGCTGTTTTTT